The table lists the clone carrying this TCR beta chain with a few counts. Its antigen is undetermined. This sample was included in a study of breast tumors, draining lymph nodes, adjacent tissues. Study findings and constraints: Luminal-like breast cancer showed significantly higher tumor–nontumor repertoire similarity than basal-like. That most tumor T cells come from lymph nodes remained unproven.

Samples came from axillary lymph nodes draining the breast cancer. TCRdb re-called the multiplex PCR reads through MiXCR, storing one row per CDR3 protein. The sample contains 150,000 to 200,000 distinct CDR3 sequences, roughly 35% of which appear only once. V was shortened by 6 bases and J by 0 bases, with 14 bases between the two germline ends. CDR3 length: 15 residues. Sequences were obtained from axillary lymph node tissue. The receptor comes from a female donor with breast cancer. Some clones in this sample may be carry-over from other donors' samples. The chain recombines TRBV12-3 or TRBV12-4 with TRBJ1-1; possible D gene TRBD1, 5 bases. As DNA, the CDR3 is TGTGCCAGCAGCCAAACAGGATTTATGAACACTGAAGCTTTCTTT. Amino acid sequence: CASSQTGFMNTEAFF.